The 8 T cell receptor delta chains given below trace back to one sample, sequenced in a study of γδ T cells in repeated Plasmodium falciparum infection. TCRdb called clones anew from the multiplex PCR reads with CATT. Altogether some 100,000 delta-chain clones are present, approximately 1.4% being singletons, with the ten largest covering roughly 8.1%. Vgamma9/Vdelta2+ and Vdelta2-negative gammadelta T cells were flow-sorted from PBMC for bulk sequencing. The specimen was gamma-delta T cells from blood. The receptors stem from a pool of human donors (malaria-infected and uninfected, not separated).

As regards this clone: Translating this DNA gives a protein that differs at residue 3 from the TCRdb one, which belongs to a much larger clone; a read error is likely, and the protein shown is this translation. The gene calls are TRDV2 and TRDJ1; 10 bases map to TRDD3. CDR1 and CDR2 (germline): GEAIGNYY, EKD. There are 14 residues in the CDR3. The CDR3: CARDELGDSSKLIF. The CDR3 DNA follows: TGTGCCCGTGACGAACTGGGGGATTCGAGTAAACTCATCTTT.

This clone has ten or more counts. The chain links TRDV1 to TRDJ1, with a tentative D call TRDD2 (6 bases). No J gene was available from TCRdb, and it was assigned here by a germline match of the DNA. The CDR3 has 17 amino acids. Germline values: CDR1 TSWWSYY, CDR2 QGS. Trimming took off 3 bases at V and 0 bases at J, with 17 bases between the two ends. DNA for the CDR3: TGTGCTCTTGGGGATCCTTCCCCAAACCCCCACACCGATAAACTCATCTTT. As protein: CALGDPSPNPHTDKLIF.

As for this clone: The TCRdb record carries a much larger clone's protein, which differs from this DNA's translation at residue 18; a read error is the likely cause, and the protein listed here is the DNA translation. The gene calls are TRDV2 and TRDJ1, with TRDD3 identical over 9 bases. Assignment of the J gene here rests on matching the DNA to germline, because TCRdb gives none. In germline, CDR1 is GEAIGNYY, CDR2 EKD. The CDR3 has 21 amino acids. This CDR3 is CACDTLPVGDNRPGDTDRLIF. The CDR3 region has the DNA TGTGCCTGTGACACCCTCCCTGTGGGGGATAACCGTCCGGGAGACACCGATAGACTCATCTTT.

This clone has only a few counts. It is likely a read error: a sequence one base away is far more abundant. Other nucleotide sequences from this sample produce the same CDR3. The V gene is TRDV3, the J gene TRDJ1; tentatively, D is TRDD3 (6 bases). The CDR3 is 15 residues long. Germline V lookup: CDR1 TVYSNPD, CDR2 GDNSRS (reference sequence). The V end was cut by 1 base, the J end by 8 bases, with 23 bases between. CDR3: CAFISRITRGGKLIF. The CDR3 nucleotides are TGTGCCTTTATCTCGCGTATCACTCGAGGGGGAAAACTCATCTTT.

Details on this clone: The protein recorded in TCRdb matches a much larger clone and deviates from this DNA's translation at residue 9, suggesting a read error; the protein here is obtained by translating the DNA. This sequence joins TRDV1 and TRDJ1; weak D call: TRDD2 (5 bases). The CDR3 contains 16 residues. Germline CDR1 and CDR2: TSWWSYY and QGS. The V and J ends lost 6 bases and 0 bases respectively, with 17 bases between them. DNA for the CDR3: TGTGCTCTTGGAGAGCCTTTTCCTCATTACACCGATAAACTCATCTTT. It encodes CALGEPFPHYTDKLIF.

Comment on this clone: The translation of this DNA and the TCRdb protein of a much larger clone differ at residue 4, probably owing to a read error; the protein shown here is translated from the DNA. This chain joins TRDV2 and TRDJ1, with 7 nucleotides matching TRDD3. The J gene was missing in TCRdb and was found by matching the end of the DNA to germline. The CDR3 sequence is 14 residues long. Germline V gives CDR1 GEAIGNYY, CDR2 EKD. Trimming removed 5 bases from V and 0 bases from J; junction bases left unmatched: 5. The CDR3 spells CACGTGEYTDKLIF. In DNA form, the CDR3 reads TGTGCCTGTGGCACTGGGGAGTACACCGATAAACTCATCTTT.

Of note for this clone: TCRdb pairs this DNA with a much larger clone's protein that differs at residue 5, likely a read error; the protein shown was translated from the DNA. V is TRDV1 and J is TRDJ1; D may be TRDD2 or TRDD3 (8 bases each). The J gene was missing in TCRdb and was found by matching the end of the DNA to germline. Germline lookup yields CDR1 TSWWSYY and CDR2 QGS. CDR3 length: 22 amino acids. The germline V and J ends were trimmed by 4 bases and 0 bases, with 33 bases remaining between them. CDR3 in DNA: TGTGCTCTTGGGGGCCCGGTGGGCTTCCTACCGGTACTGGGGGCCTACACCGATAAACTCATCTTT. Amino acids: CALGGPVGFLPVLGAYTDKLIF.

As to this clone: TCRdb attributes to this sequence the protein of a much larger clone, which differs from the DNA translation at residue 3; a read error is likely, and the protein displayed is translated from the DNA. The genes are TRDV2 and TRDJ3; TRDD3 matches 13 bases. The J gene, missing from TCRdb, was assigned here through DNA to germline matching. The CDR3 is 24 amino acids. CDR1 GEAIGNYY and CDR2 EKD come from the germline V gene. The CDR3 DNA reads as TGTGCCCGTGAAAAAGGGGGTACTGGGGGATACGCGATAACCAGCTCCTGGGACACCCGACAGATGTTTTTC. Amino acids: CAREKGGTGGYAITSSWDTRQMFF.